The text below deals with one T cell receptor (beta chain). The source of the sample is a study of blood T cell repertoires in COVID-19. In the study overall: The United States, Italy and Spain were the sources of the acute and convalescent COVID-19 samples. PBMCs, B-cell-depleted T cells, or T cells were the source of the cDNA or gDNA that made up the material.

The length of the CDR3 is 16 residues. Looked up from germline, CDR1 is SGHTA and CDR2 is FQGTGA. Trimming took 4 bases from V and 1 from J, leaving 16 bases between them. Sequencing was performed with immunoSEQ multiplex PCR; in TCRdb, only in-frame clones are kept and a portion is missing. The table records roughly 190,000 clones, 65% to 85% of them present only once. Sequencing was done on a sample of peripheral blood. This rearrangement joins TRBV7-3 to TRBJ1-1; maybe TRBD1 (6 bases). The receptor comes from a man over 45 with active or convalescent COVID-19. The CDR3 loop reads CASSSLLTGQNTEAFF. For the CDR3, the DNA is TGTGCCAGCAGCTCGTTACTCACAGGGCAGAACACTGAAGCTTTCTTT.